These 12 T cell receptor beta chains share one sample of origin, sequenced in a study of cytomegalovirus exposure and HLA in healthy donors. PCR involved 60 Vbeta and 13 Jbeta primers. Some clones are missing from TCRdb's copy, which holds only in-frame ones; the method was immunoSEQ multiplex PCR. Of some 120,000 clones in the sample, around 75% were seen once. The sample comprised PBMCs. The receptors come from a man in his thirties or forties in good health and CMV-seronegative.

This chain links TRBV28 with TRBJ1-2; TRBD1 agrees at 7 bases. CDR1 is MDHEN and CDR2 is SYDVKM in the germline V gene. This CDR3 spans 12 amino acids. The ends lost 10 bases at V and 8 bases at J; junction bases unmatched: 10. CDR3 loop: CATTTGAGGYTF. CDR3 DNA: TGTGCCACCACAACAGGGGCGGGAGGCTACACCTTC.

The V and J genes are TRBV7-9 and TRBJ2-7, with TRBD1 matching 9 bases. The trim removed 5 bases at V and 5 bases at J, leaving 1 base unmatched. Germline values: CDR1 SEHNR, CDR2 FQNEAQ (reference sequence). The CDR3 contains 12 residues. The CDR3 DNA reads TGTGCCAGCAGCCGGACAGGGGACGAGCAGTACTTC. Amino acid sequence: CASSRTGDEQYF.

This clone was detected only a few times. The chain has TRBV5-1 and TRBJ2-7; D unresolved. V was trimmed by 0 bases and J by 5 bases, leaving 6 bases between them. Germline V CDR1 and CDR2: SGHRS, YFSETQ. There are 12 residues in the CDR3. CDR3 bases: TGCGCCAGCAGCTTGGCAGGAAACGAGCAGTACTTC. Its translation: CASSLAGNEQYF.

This clone was seen a single time. A read error may account for a junction end that differs from germline. CDR3 nucleotides: TGTGCCAGCAGCTTCGAAACTAGCGGGGGACATGATTTT. It yields the protein CASSFETSGGHDF. This chain links TRBV7-9 with TRBJ2-3; 11 nucleotides line up with TRBD2. There are 13 residues in the CDR3. From germline, CDR1 is SEHNR and CDR2 FQNEAQ (reference sequence).

V gene TRBV4-2 combines with J gene TRBJ2-4; TRBD1 agrees at 7 bases. This CDR3 comprises 17 residues. V dropped 0 bases and J dropped 7; count of bases not matched to a gene: 12. The V gene's germline CDR1 is LGHNA and CDR2 YNFKEQ. As DNA, the CDR3 is TGTGCCAGCAGCCAAGAAGTAGTTCTGTCACAGGGGAACATTCAGTACTTC. This codes for CASSQEVVLSQGNIQYF.

The chain links TRBV5-1 to TRBJ1-6; unclear D gene. Germline V lookup: CDR1 SGHRS, CDR2 YFSETQ. This CDR3 is 14 amino acids long. Trimming removed 4 bases at V and 7 bases at J, with 12 bases between. The CDR3 region has the DNA TGCGCCAGCAGCGAGGACGGAGGGAATTCACCCCTCCACTTT. Encoded protein: CASSEDGGNSPLHF.

The chain couples TRBV29-1 to TRBJ2-3; TRBD2 agrees at 11 bases. Germline-derived CDR1 and CDR2 are SQVTM and ANQGSEA. V gave up 7 bases and J gave up 2 bases; unmatched junction bases: 11. The CDR3 length is 16 residues. DNA of the CDR3: TGCAGCGGGAACGGACTAGCGGGCGCCCACACAGATACGCAGTATTTT. Translated: CSGNGLAGAHTDTQYF.

This rearrangement joins TRBV6-5 to TRBJ2-2; 7 nucleotides match TRBD1. This CDR3 is built from 15 residues. Trimming cost V 4 bases and J 6 bases; bases outside gene matches: 8. Germline-derived CDR1 and CDR2 are MNHEY and SVGAGI. The CDR3 nucleotides are TGTGCCAGCAGTTTTACAGGGGTTAACTCCGGGGAGCTGTTTTTT. It is translated as CASSFTGVNSGELFF.

CDR3 in amino acids: CAITGGDTQYF. The DNA for the CDR3 is TGTGCCATAACGGGGGGAGATACGCAGTATTTT. The V call is TRBV28, the J call TRBJ2-3, with 7 bases identical to TRBD2. Per germline, CDR1 MDHEN and CDR2 SYDVKM. This CDR3 has 11 amino acids. V lost 10 bases, J lost 5 bases, and 3 bases stayed unmatched. The variable domain in full, with the rest retrieved from reference TRBV28 and TRBJ2-3, is DVKVTQSSRYLVKRTGEKVFLECVQDMDHENMFWYRQDPGLGLRLIYFSYDVKMKEKGDIPEGYSVSREKKERFSLILESASTNQTSMYLCAITGGDTQYFGPGTRLTVL.

The chain carries TRBV11-3 and TRBJ2-1; possibly TRBD1 for D (6 bases). The CDR3 has 15 amino acids. Germline V gives CDR1 SGHNT, CDR2 YENEEA. The germline V and J ends were trimmed by 4 bases and 0 bases, with 10 bases remaining between them. CDR3 sequence (DNA): TGTGCCAGCAGCTCACGACAGGACTCCTACAATGAGCAGTTCTTC. It yields the protein CASSSRQDSYNEQFF.

The chain uses TRBV27 and TRBJ2-7; no definite D call. Germline loops: CDR1 MNHEY, CDR2 SMNVEV (reference sequence). The CDR3 length is 13 residues. Trimming took off 2 bases at V and 6 bases at J, with 11 bases between the two ends. In DNA, the CDR3 is TGTGCCAGCAGTTTAGGTAGCTCTGGCGAGCAGTACTTC. Protein: CASSLGSSGEQYF.

The gene calls are TRBV7-9 and TRBJ2-7; possibly TRBD2 for D (5 bases). CDR1 and CDR2 (germline): SEHNR, FQNEAQ (reference sequence). Trimming took 2 bases from V and 0 from J, leaving 8 bases between them. The CDR3 sequence is 14 residues long. CDR3 in amino acids: CASSLRRDSYEQYF. The CDR3 DNA follows: TGTGCCAGCAGCTTACGACGGGACTCCTACGAGCAGTACTTC. The whole variable domain, filled in from reference TRBV7-9 and TRBJ2-7, reads DTGVSQNPRHKITKRGQNVTFRCDPISEHNRLYWYRQTLGQGPEFLTYFQNEAQLEKSRLLSDRFSAERPKGSFSTLEIQRTEQGDSAMYLCASSLRRDSYEQYFGPGTRLTVT.